This entry features one TCR beta chain sequence. Its antigen is unknown. Clones were read by immunoSEQ multiplex PCR, and TCRdb kept only the in-frame ones, dropping some. The sample shows a few hundred thousand clones, around 66% of them seen only once. The V end lost 5 bases, the J end lost 1 base, and 9 bases lay between the germline ends. The V gene's germline CDR1 is SGHRS and CDR2 YFSETQ. The CDR3 sequence is 13 residues long. This sample stems from a study of cytotoxic CD8 clonotypes in ibrutinib-treated CLL. About the study: A mean of around 270,000 productive templates and more than 75,000 productive rearrangements was obtained per sample.

Whole-study findings and limits: With treatment, public clonotypes, which were uncommon, either contracted or remained stable. Clonality was higher at baseline than in age-matched healthy donors and tracked circulating CD8+ T-cell counts.

For TCR beta libraries, roughly 2 micrograms of genomic DNA were obtained from cryopreserved PBMCs. The sample consisted of PBMCs, taken after 36 months of ibrutinib treatment. The receptor's source is a human donor with chronic lymphocytic leukemia. V usage is TRBV5-1 and J usage is TRBJ1-1, with a weak D call TRBD1 (5 bases). CDR3 amino acids: CASRRGENTEAFF. The CDR3 DNA reads as TGCGCCAGCAGGCGGGGGGAGAACACTGAAGCTTTCTTT.